This TCR beta chain comes out of a study of T cell repertoires in cytomegalovirus infection (dated by TCRdb to about 2019). With regard to the full study: Because public TCR beta signatures pointed to carriage of CMV infection together with the matching HLA type, the HLA type of each donor mattered for the analysis.

The germline V gene yields SGHVS for CDR1 and FNYEAQ for CDR2. The CDR3 has 15 amino acids, counting the end cysteine and phenylalanine. CDR3 DNA is the only sequence kept; it has 45 bases, read in frame from the first base. At the junction V is shortened by 4 bases and J by 6 bases; bases outside the gene matches: 6. What the authors observed across the whole study: In both this cohort and an independent roughly 330-donor cohort, the cumulative frequency of public TCR beta family members distinguished carriers of CMV infection plus the relevant HLA type. The ex vivo response was dominated by HLA-C-restricted CMV-specific TCR beta clonotypes, which also provided the single most frequent clonotype in two of eight donors.

As for this clonotype: The antigen it recognizes is unknown. Per-nucleotide qualities are absent, and no much larger clonotype sits a single base away.

The sample was run on an Illumina HiSeq 1500. In TCRdb, the public reads were trimmed at Q25 with fastp and aligned with MiXCR, with productive beta chains retained. Rows with a matching CDR3 protein are joined into one entry that keeps the most common DNA and genes. For this sample the table gives around 300,000 distinct CDR3 sequences, of which around 25% were detected only once. The ten largest clonotypes hold approximately 13% of the sample. This TCR was recovered from a human donor in good health (CMV status not recorded). Some clones in this sample may be carry-over from other donors' samples. The chain is made from TRBV7-6 and TRBJ1-5; 10 middle bases align to TRBD1. Material for sequencing was PBMCs. The nucleotides read TGTGCCAGCAGCTCCGGGACAGGGGACCCTCAGCCCCAGCATTTT. It encodes CASSSGTGDPQPQHF.